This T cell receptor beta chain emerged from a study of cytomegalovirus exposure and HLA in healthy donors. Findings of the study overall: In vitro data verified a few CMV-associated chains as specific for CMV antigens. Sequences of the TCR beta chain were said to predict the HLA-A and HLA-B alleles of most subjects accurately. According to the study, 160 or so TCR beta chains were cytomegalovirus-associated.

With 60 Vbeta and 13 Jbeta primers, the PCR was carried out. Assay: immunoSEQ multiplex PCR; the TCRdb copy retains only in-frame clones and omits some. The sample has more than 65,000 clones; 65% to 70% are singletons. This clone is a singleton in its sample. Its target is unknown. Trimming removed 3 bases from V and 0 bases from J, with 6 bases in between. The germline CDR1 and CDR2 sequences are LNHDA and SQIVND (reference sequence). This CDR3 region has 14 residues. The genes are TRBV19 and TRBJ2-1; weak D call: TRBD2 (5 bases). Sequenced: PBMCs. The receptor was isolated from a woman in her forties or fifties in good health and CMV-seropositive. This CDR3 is CASSMGSSYNEQFF. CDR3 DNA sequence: TGTGCCAGTAGTATGGGGAGCTCCTACAATGAGCAGTTCTTC.